The 19 T cell receptor beta chains listed next were all sequenced from one sample in a study of spatial heterogeneity in lung cancer. In TCRdb, the 5' RACE reads were re-called with MiXCR into one record per CDR3 protein. The table includes about 120,000 distinct CDR3 sequences, 12% detected once. Documented time point: blood at routine non-recurrence follow-up after resection. Tumor, nontumor lung or frozen PBMC supplied whole RNA that was sequenced unsorted. The material sequenced was PBMCs, taken at follow-up. The receptors derive from a male donor with early-stage non-small cell lung cancer.

A few counts support this clonotype. The chain links TRBV5-1 to TRBJ1-5, with D uncertain. Germline values: CDR1 SGHRS, CDR2 YFSETQ. V was shortened by 0 bases and J by 3 bases, with 7 bases between the two germline ends. CDR3 length: 14 amino acids. CDR3 residues: CASSLEPDNQPQHF. CDR3 coding DNA: TGCGCCAGCAGCTTGGAGCCAGACAATCAGCCCCAGCATTTT.

Sample share makes this clonotype medium-sized (0.01 to 0.1%). This chain joins TRBV29-1 and TRBJ2-7; D ambiguous. Germline-derived CDR1 and CDR2 are SQVTM and ANQGSEA. This CDR3 is built from 11 residues. The V gene lost 6 bases and the J gene lost 6 bases, with 12 bases spanning the gap. The CDR3 spells CSVSGPSEQYF. The CDR3 DNA reads TGCAGCGTATCGGGTCCGTCCGAGCAGTACTTC.

A few counts support this clonotype. This chain joins TRBV21-1 and TRBJ2-3; the table names TRBD1, a call not compared with the DNA. TRBV21-1 is deemed a pseudogene. The CDR3 sequence is 19 residues long. The CDR3 loop reads CASSKALWSGGDNTDTQYF. The CDR3 DNA is TGTGCCAGCAGCAAAGCGCTTTGGTCAGGGGGCGATAACACAGATACGCAGTATTTT.

Many counts were recorded for this clonotype. The V call is TRBV5-1, the J call TRBJ1-1; D gene uncertain. CDR3 size: 15 residues. The germline V and J ends were trimmed by 2 bases and 0 bases, with 11 bases remaining between them. Germline V gene sequence: CDR1 SGHRS, CDR2 YFSETQ. The CDR3 region has the DNA TGCGCCAGCAGCTTCGAGCTTAAAATGAACACTGAAGCTTTCTTT. It codes for CASSFELKMNTEAFF.

This chain connects TRBV5-1 to TRBJ2-7; D is perhaps TRBD2 (6 bases). The CDR3 totals 18 residues. V was pared by 0 bases and J by 0 bases, with 19 bases between. CDR1 SGHRS and CDR2 YFSETQ come from the germline V gene. As DNA, the CDR3 is TGCGCCAGCAGCTTGGTATTGAGTCAGCTCGGGGGCTCCTACGAGCAGTACTTC. Translated: CASSLVLSQLGGSYEQYF.

CDR3 amino acids: CASSWAGRGQPQHF. CDR3 nucleotides: TGTGCCAGCAGTTGGGCTGGGAGGGGGCAGCCCCAGCATTTT. J is TRBJ1-5 and V is TRBV27; possibly TRBD1 for D (6 bases). CDR1 MNHEY and CDR2 SMNVEV come from the germline V gene (reference sequence). V gave up 4 bases and J gave up 7 bases, with 14 bases separating them. This CDR3 is 14 amino acids long.

The sample holds many counts of this clonotype. V gene TRBV29-1 combines with J gene TRBJ2-7; the D gene is possibly TRBD2 (6 bases). The CDR3 is made up of 14 amino acids. Trimming cost V 4 bases and J 0 bases, with 13 bases left between them. Germline lookup yields CDR1 SQVTM and CDR2 ANQGSEA. CDR3 region: CSVGAGSFSYEQYF. In nucleotides, the CDR3 is TGCAGCGTTGGGGCGGGAAGTTTCTCCTACGAGCAGTACTTC.

This sequence joins TRBV6-5 and TRBJ1-1; perhaps TRBD1 as D (5 bases). Germline CDR1 and CDR2: MNHEY and SVGAGI. This CDR3 has 15 amino acids. V gave up 5 bases and J gave up 5 bases, with 18 bases separating them. This CDR3 reads CASSQAGIAGTEAFF. The CDR3 nucleotides are TGTGCCAGCAGTCAGGCAGGGATAGCGGGAACTGAAGCTTTCTTT.

This clonotype was counted a few times. The chain is built from TRBV7-3 and TRBJ1-1, with TRBD1 matching 10 bases. Germline V gene data show CDR1 as SGHTA and CDR2 as FQGTGA. V gave up 5 bases and J gave up 9 bases; unmatched junction bases: 12. CDR3 length: 15 residues. CDR3 sequence reads: CASSLRGTGDTKAFF. In DNA form, the CDR3 reads TGTGCCAGCAGCCTAAGGGGGACAGGGGATACAAAAGCTTTCTTT.

This clonotype was found many times. V usage is TRBV5-6 and J usage is TRBJ2-2; D possibly corresponds to TRBD1 (5 bases). The ends were cut back, 0 bases at V and 3 bases at J, with 9 bases in the middle. The CDR3 runs 15 residues. Germline CDR1 and CDR2: SGHDT and YYEEEE. The CDR3: CASSLARQYTGELFF. CDR3 coding DNA: TGTGCCAGCAGCTTGGCGCGACAGTACACCGGGGAGCTGTTTTTT. Full variable domain (rest looked up from reference TRBV5-6 and TRBJ2-2): DAGVTQSPTHLIKTRGQQVTLRCSPKSGHDTVSWYQQALGQGPQFIFQYYEEEERQRGNFPDRFSGHQFPNYSSELNVNALLLGDSALYLCASSLARQYTGELFFGEGSRLTVL.

This clonotype was recorded a few times. The chain recombines TRBV5-1 with TRBJ1-4; D unclear. The CDR3 length is 15 residues. CDR1 is SGHRS and CDR2 is YFSETQ in the germline V gene. V was clipped by 4 bases and J by 8 bases, with 18 bases between them. The DNA of the CDR3 is TGCGCCAGCAGCCCAGACCGACCCCGCAGCGAAAAACTGTTTTTT. Protein: CASSPDRPRSEKLFF.

The J gene is TRBJ2-1, the V gene TRBV6-6, with TRBD2 matching over 11 bases. The germline V gene encodes CDR1 MNHNY and CDR2 SVGAGI (reference sequence). The CDR3 spans 15 residues. Unmatched junction bases numbered 10, after V lost 7 bases and J lost 8 bases. CDR3 nucleotides: TGTGCCAGCAACCTACTAGCGGGGGCGTCTCATGAGCAGTTCTTC. Its translation: CASNLLAGASHEQFF.

This chain links TRBV12-3 or TRBV12-4 with TRBJ1-1; a weak D match, TRBD1 (6 bases). This CDR3 contains 12 residues. V was pared by 1 base and J by 11 bases, with 11 bases between. The CDR3 protein is CASSLDSDRAFF. The CDR3 region has the DNA TGTGCCAGCAGTTTAGACTCAGACAGGGCTTTCTTT.

The table lists this clonotype with many counts. This sequence joins TRBV29-1 and TRBJ1-5, with D maybe TRBD1 (5 bases). Per the germline V gene, CDR1 is SQVTM and CDR2 is ANQGSEA. This CDR3 has 14 amino acids. V lost 7 bases and J 0 bases, leaving 13 bases between the germline ends. CDR3 coding DNA: TGCAGCGCCCGAGTTGGGGGTAGCAATCAGCCCCAGCATTTT. Residues: CSARVGGSNQPQHF.

There are a few counts of this clonotype. The V call is TRBV12-3 or TRBV12-4, the J call TRBJ2-6; D is perhaps TRBD1 (6 bases). V was pared by 6 bases and J by 0 bases, with 18 bases between. The CDR3 runs 18 residues. CDR3 residues: CASRPRGTAYSGANVLTF. CDR3 DNA: TGTGCCAGCAGGCCTAGGGGGACGGCCTACTCTGGGGCCAACGTCCTGACTTTC.

Ten or more counts support this clonotype. This chain connects TRBV10-3 to TRBJ2-3, with no clear D. Per the germline V gene, CDR1 is ENHRY and CDR2 is SYGVKD. CDR3 length equals 13 residues. V lost 0 bases, J lost 6 bases, and 7 bases lay in between. This chain's CDR3 is CAISESQRDTQYF. The DNA of the CDR3 is TGTGCCATCAGTGAGTCTCAGAGGGATACGCAGTATTTT.

The chain recombines TRBV2 with TRBJ1-5, with D possibly matching TRBD1 (6 bases). Germline assignment: CDR1 SNHLY and CDR2 FYNNEI. Trimming shortened V by 4 bases and J by 2 bases, and 12 bases separated the two germline ends. The CDR3 totals 15 residues. CDR3 protein: CASSVSGGGNQPQHF. The CDR3 DNA sequence: TGTGCCAGCAGTGTTTCCGGGGGCGGCAATCAGCCCCAGCATTTT. The complete variable domain, with remaining parts taken from reference TRBV2 and TRBJ1-5, reads EPEVTQTPSHQVTQMGQEVILRCVPISNHLYFYWYRQILGQKVEFLVSFYNNEISEKSEIFDDQFSVERPDGSNFTLKIRSTKLEDSAMYFCASSVSGGGNQPQHFGDGTRLSIL.

This clonotype was counted many times. The rearrangement uses TRBV24-1 and TRBJ2-1, with unresolved D. The CDR3 loop spans 14 amino acids. Per germline, CDR1 KGHDR and CDR2 SFDVKD. Trimming pared 3 bases from V and 6 bases from J, leaving 11 bases between. The CDR3 loop reads CATSDTTYSNEQFF. In DNA, the CDR3 is TGTGCCACCAGTGATACCACCTACAGCAATGAGCAGTTCTTC.

This clonotype showed up many times. This chain uses TRBV6-5 with TRBJ2-3; the D gene is possibly TRBD1 (5 bases). The germline gives CDR1 MNHEY, CDR2 SVGAGI. This CDR3 is 15 amino acids long. Trimming took 10 bases from V and 6 from J, leaving 23 bases between them. The CDR3, as DNA: TGTGCCACCAAGCCACAACCTCAGGGCGCGGATACGCAGTATTTT. Protein product: CATKPQPQGADTQYF.